The 21 T cell receptor beta chains below were found in one sample sequenced in a study of OX40 agonist ivuxolimab in advanced cancers. Library construction relied on the immunoSEQ multiplex PCR assay. The table comes from immuneACCESS by way of TCRdb, which keeps in-frame sequences with V and J called. Part of the clones is missing from these tables; in studies checked, under half for an unresolved V gene and the rest for unknown reasons. The table for this sample lists roughly 63,000 clones; 89% of them were counted only once. The leading ten clones occupy around 13% of the sample. This specimen consisted of CD4+ or CD8+ T cells sorted from blood, obtained in a trial of the OX40 agonist ivuxolimab. The source is an adult with an advanced solid tumor such as melanoma, head and neck, liver or kidney cancer.

The V and J genes are TRBV27 and TRBJ1-1; D gene ambiguous. V was clipped by 3 bases and J by 1 base, with 6 bases between them. This CDR3 is 13 amino acids long. Germline V gene sequence: CDR1 MNHEY, CDR2 SMNVEV (reference sequence). CDR3 protein: CASSFSGNTEAFF. In DNA form, the CDR3 reads TGTGCCAGCAGTTTCTCAGGGAACACTGAAGCTTTCTTT.

This sequence joins TRBV2 and TRBJ2-7, with 7 nucleotides matching TRBD1. After removal of 2 bases from V and 3 bases from J, the junction contained 4 bases not matched to a gene. This CDR3 region has 14 residues. Germline CDR1 and CDR2: SNHLY and FYNNEI. The CDR3 nucleotides read TGTGCCAGCAGTGAACCAAGACAGGGCTACGAGCAGTACTTC. Translating it yields CASSEPRQGYEQYF.

The V and J genes are TRBV5-4 and TRBJ2-7; 7 nucleotides line up with TRBD2. Germline V CDR1 and CDR2: SGHNT, YYREEE (reference sequence). CDR3 size: 14 residues. V was pared by 7 bases and J by 0 bases, with 7 bases of the junction left unmatched. The CDR3 DNA is TGTGCCAGCGGGGAAGGGAGGGGCTCCTACGAGCAGTACTTC. Translating it yields CASGEGRGSYEQYF. Full variable domain (missing parts from reference TRBV5-4 and TRBJ2-7): ETGVTQSPTHLIKTRGQQVTLRCSSQSGHNTVSWYQQALGQGPQFIFQYYREEENGRGNFPPRFSGLQFPNYSSELNVNALELDDSALYLCASGEGRGSYEQYFGPGTRLTVT.

This clone was found once. The chain is built from TRBV11-2 and TRBJ1-1; D uncertain. Germline V gene sequence: CDR1 SGHAT, CDR2 FQNNGV. The V end was cut by 2 bases, the J end by 7 bases, with 8 bases between. This CDR3 is built from 12 residues. CDR3 protein: CASSLYSYEAFF. CDR3 nucleotide sequence: TGTGCCAGCAGCTTATACTCTTATGAAGCTTTCTTT.

A few counts support this clone. This chain joins TRBV13 and TRBJ2-3; 8 positions match TRBD1. V dropped 5 bases and J dropped 2; count of bases not matched to a gene: 9. The CDR3 sequence is 16 residues long. The V gene's germline CDR1 is PRHDT and CDR2 FYEKMQ (reference sequence). CDR3 region: CASSPRQGILTDTQYF. In DNA form, the CDR3 reads TGTGCCAGCAGCCCAAGACAGGGGATCCTCACAGATACGCAGTATTTT.

The chain has TRBV7-9 and TRBJ1-2; 8 bases agree with TRBD1. J gave up 7 bases and V 4 bases, and 11 bases lay outside the gene matches. CDR3 length: 15 amino acids. Germline lookup yields CDR1 SEHNR and CDR2 FQNEAQ (reference sequence). The CDR3 DNA is TGTGCCAGCAGCTCCCCCGGACAGGGAGGATTTGGCTACACCTTC. Protein: CASSSPGQGGFGYTF.

The CDR3 is CASSWDRVISGYEQYF. In nucleotides, the CDR3 is TGTGCCAGCAGCTGGGACAGGGTAATTTCGGGGTACGAGCAGTACTTC. The rearrangement links TRBV5-5 to TRBJ2-7, with TRBD1 matching over 9 bases. Looked up from germline, CDR1 is SGHKS and CDR2 is YYEKEE (reference sequence). This CDR3 spans 16 amino acids. V dropped 3 bases and J dropped 4; count of bases not matched to a gene: 11.

The genes are TRBV7-9 and TRBJ2-1; 13 bases fit TRBD2. The CDR3 has 17 amino acids. Germline CDR1 is SEHNR and CDR2 is FQNEAQ (reference sequence). Germline trimming cut 5 bases from V and 5 bases from J; bases unmatched to any gene: 9. The DNA for the CDR3 is TGTGCCAGCAGCCTTAATTTCGGGACTAGCGGGGACAATGAGCAGTTCTTC. Translated: CASSLNFGTSGDNEQFF.

V and J are TRBV4-1 and TRBJ1-2; D perhaps matches TRBD1 (5 bases). The V end was cut by 4 bases, the J end by 8 bases, with 11 bases between. The CDR3 loop spans 12 amino acids. The germline V gene has CDR1 MGHRA and CDR2 YSYEKL. The CDR3 spells CASSPGSGGYTF. CDR3 nucleotides: TGCGCCAGCAGCCCAGGGAGTGGCGGCTACACCTTC.

The DNA for the CDR3 is TGTGCCAGCAGCGAAACCTACGAGCAGTACTTC. Protein sequence: CASSETYEQYF. This chain joins TRBV5-8 and TRBJ2-7; D is unclear. Deletions cut 4 bases from V and 2 bases from J, with 4 bases between. The CDR3 spans 11 residues. Germline V lookup: CDR1 SGHTS, CDR2 YDEGEE.

This sequence joins TRBV30 and TRBJ1-2; 11 bases match TRBD1. The V and J ends lost 1 base and 4 bases, in that order; junction bases with no gene match: 5. In germline, CDR1 is GTSNPN, CDR2 SVGIG (reference sequence). The CDR3 runs to 15 residues. DNA for the CDR3: TGTGCCTGGAGTGGGACAGGGGGCGCGAGCTATGGCTACACCTTC. Its translation is CAWSGTGGASYGYTF.

The chain has TRBV5-1 and TRBJ2-1, with 9 bases lining up with TRBD2. V lost 0 bases and J lost 1; bases outside the gene matches: 8. CDR3 length: 18 amino acids. Germline CDR1 reads SGHRS; CDR2 reads YFSETQ. CDR3 amino acids: CASSLEGLAGISYNEQFF. The CDR3 bases are TGCGCCAGCAGCTTGGAGGGGCTAGCGGGAATATCCTACAATGAGCAGTTCTTC.

On this clone: This CDR3 is also generated by other DNA sequences in the sample. The chain uses TRBV27 and TRBJ1-4; D call uncertain. The CDR3 has 14 amino acids. Trimming cost V 3 bases and J 0 bases, with 5 bases left between them. Looked up from germline, CDR1 is MNHEY and CDR2 is SMNVEV (reference sequence). This CDR3 reads CASSLDSTNEKLFF. The DNA for the CDR3 is TGTGCCAGCAGTTTGGATTCAACTAATGAAAAACTGTTTTTT. Supplemented by reference TRBV27 and TRBJ1-4, the full variable domain reads EAQVTQNPRYLITVTGKKLTVTCSQNMNHEYMSWYRQDPGLGLRQIYYSMNVEVTDKGDVPEGYKVSRKEKRNFPLILESPSPNQTSLYFCASSLDSTNEKLFFGSGTQLSVL.

This chain joins TRBV10-3 and TRBJ1-3, with a weak D call TRBD1 (5 bases). CDR3 size: 15 residues. Trimming left V 2 bases short and J 1 base short, with 9 bases between. CDR1 and CDR2 from the germline V gene are ENHRY and SYGVKD. The CDR3 loop reads CAISEPGVSGNTIYF. The CDR3 bases are TGTGCCATCAGTGAGCCGGGGGTATCTGGAAACACCATATATTTT.

This chain links TRBV10-3 with TRBJ2-7; 10 bases agree with TRBD2. Trimming cost V 2 bases and J 0 bases; bases outside gene matches: 1. This CDR3 contains 15 residues. Germline CDR1 ENHRY, CDR2 SYGVKD. Written as DNA, the CDR3 is TGTGCCATCAGTGAGCCTAGCGGGAGCTCCTACGAGCAGTACTTC. As protein: CAISEPSGSSYEQYF.

V usage is TRBV27 and J usage is TRBJ1-1; D remains unclear. Germline V lookup: CDR1 MNHEY, CDR2 SMNVEV (reference sequence). Trimming stripped 6 bases from V and 6 bases from J, with 11 bases between. The CDR3 loop spans 12 amino acids. The CDR3 DNA sequence: TGTGCCAGCAGGCGGTTCGGCGCTGAAGCTTTCTTT. Its protein product is CASRRFGAEAFF.

The chain has TRBV5-5 and TRBJ2-7; no reliable D call. The CDR3 totals 15 residues. V was cut by 0 bases and J by 2 bases, with 12 bases left in between. Germline assignment: CDR1 SGHKS and CDR2 YYEKEE (reference sequence). The CDR3 reads CASSLGPYRPYEQYF. The CDR3 DNA follows: TGTGCCAGCAGCTTGGGACCCTACCGACCCTACGAGCAGTACTTC.

The chain recombines TRBV6-5 with TRBJ2-3; 12 bases are shared with TRBD2. This CDR3 comprises 15 residues. Losses at the gene ends were 6 bases for V and 4 bases for J; bases not matched to a gene: 5. Per the germline V gene, CDR1 is MNHEY and CDR2 is SVGAGI. CDR3 DNA sequence: TGTGCCAGCAGGCTACTAGCGGGGGGCGCAGATACGCAGTATTTT. Protein sequence: CASRLLAGGADTQYF.

The chain recombines TRBV6-5 with TRBJ1-2; 9 positions agree with TRBD1. V lost 2 bases, J lost 3 bases, and 7 bases stayed unmatched. The CDR3 sequence is 16 residues long. Per the germline V gene, CDR1 is MNHEY and CDR2 is SVGAGI. The CDR3 is CASSYKRTGEDYGYTF. DNA of the CDR3: TGTGCCAGCAGTTACAAAAGGACAGGGGAAGACTATGGCTACACCTTC.

This sequence joins TRBV9 and TRBJ1-1; D uncertain. This CDR3 has 13 amino acids. V was clipped by 1 base and J by 5 bases, with 9 bases between them. Germline loops: CDR1 SGDLS, CDR2 YYNGEE. CDR3 sequence: CASSVSGLTEAFF. The CDR3 bases are TGTGCCAGCAGCGTATCCGGTTTAACTGAAGCTTTCTTT. Full variable domain (outside the CDR3, taken from reference TRBV9 and TRBJ1-1): DSGVTQTPKHLITATGQRVTLRCSPRSGDLSVYWYQQSLDQGLQFLIQYYNGEERAKGNILERFSAQQFPDLHSELNLSSLELGDSALYFCASSVSGLTEAFFGQGTRLTVV.

The chain employs TRBV19 and TRBJ2-3; the D call may be TRBD1 or TRBD2 (5 bases each). The V and J ends lost 10 bases and 6 bases respectively, with 8 bases between them. The CDR3 has 10 amino acids. Germline lookup yields CDR1 LNHDA and CDR2 SQIVND (reference sequence). CDR3 region: CAKEGDTQYF. CDR3 coding DNA: TGTGCCAAAGAGGGGGATACGCAGTATTTT.